These 27 T cell receptor beta chains share one sample of origin, sequenced in a study of CXCR3-negative and CXCR3-positive naive CD8 T cells (dated 2019 in TCRdb). For sequencing, a NextSeq 550 was employed. The Human TCR Profiling Kit (MiLaboratory) was used to prepare UMI-labeled 5' RACE TRB cDNA libraries. The reads underwent TCRdb reprocessing, giving one record for each CDR3 protein sequence and no DNA. The sample table includes some 56,000 distinct CDR3 sequences. The ten largest clonotypes hold roughly 19% of the sample. Input material: memory CD8+ T cells from blood. Taken with the paper, the label for cell subset or site translates to: conventional CD8+ memory T cells (TMEM), sorted as controls. These receptors all stem from a human donor in good health. Some clones in this sample may be carry-over from other donors' samples.

The V and J genes are TRBV7-9 and TRBJ2-3; TCRdb selects TRBD1, and the lack of DNA leaves this call unchecked. The CDR3 consists of 16 residues. Germline CDR1 reads SEHNR; CDR2 reads FQNEAQ (reference sequence). This CDR3 reads CASTPSAGALTDTQYF.

The genes are TRBV11-2 and TRBJ2-1; no DNA is available, so the TRBD2 call from TCRdb remains unchecked. This CDR3 is 18 amino acids long. CDR1 is SGHAT and CDR2 is FQNNGV in the germline V gene. CDR3 amino acids: CASSPGTSGGFSYNEQFF.

The chain has TRBV4-1 and TRBJ2-2. Looked up from germline, CDR1 is MGHRA and CDR2 is YSYEKL. This CDR3 region has 14 residues. The CDR3 reads CASSRNKNTGELFF.

The chain employs TRBV6-5 and TRBJ2-6; the TRBD1 assignment by TCRdb is unverifiable without DNA. CDR1 is MNHEY and CDR2 is SVGAGI in the germline V gene. The CDR3 consists of 17 residues. CDR3 amino acids: CASTPTGIFSGANVLTF.

The chain recombines TRBV7-2 with TRBJ2-7; TCRdb returns TRBD2, unconfirmable since there is no DNA. This CDR3 has 17 residues. Per germline, CDR1 SGHTA and CDR2 FQGNSA. This CDR3 is CASSTNSRGYLSYEQYF.

This chain connects TRBV7-2 to TRBJ2-3; TCRdb calls TRBD1, which cannot be checked without DNA. CDR1 and CDR2 from the germline V gene are SGHTA and FQGNSA. This CDR3 contains 16 residues. The CDR3: CASSSSGGEYTDTQYF.

The chain joins TRBV7-9 to TRBJ2-7; the TCRdb call, TRBD1, lacks DNA for checking. The CDR3 consists of 12 residues. The germline V gene has CDR1 SEHNR and CDR2 FQNEAQ (reference sequence). The CDR3 loop reads CASSLEGREQYF.

The V call is TRBV28, the J call TRBJ2-7; TCRdb designates TRBD1, a call that cannot be tested without DNA. The length of the CDR3 is 16 residues. Germline CDR1 and CDR2: MDHEN and SYDVKM. CDR3 sequence reads: CASSFSRDRGTYEQYF.

V gene TRBV6-2 or TRBV6-3 combines with J gene TRBJ1-1; TCRdb gives TRBD1 as the D gene, but with no DNA this cannot be confirmed. Germline values: CDR1 MNHEY, CDR2 SVGEGT. CDR3 size: 15 residues. This CDR3 reads CASSYSRRGDTEAFF.

The chain links TRBV7-9 to TRBJ2-7; the D gene TCRdb calls, TRBD1, cannot be checked with no DNA. In germline, CDR1 is SEHNR, CDR2 FQNEAQ (reference sequence). The CDR3 consists of 16 residues. The CDR3 protein is CASSFRGSLRSYEQYF. The complete variable domain, with remaining parts taken from reference TRBV7-9 and TRBJ2-7, reads DTGVSQNPRHKITKRGQNVTFRCDPISEHNRLYWYRQTLGQGPEFLTYFQNEAQLEKSRLLSDRFSAERPKGSFSTLEIQRTEQGDSAMYLCASSFRGSLRSYEQYFGPGTRLTVT.

This chain connects TRBV20-1 to TRBJ2-7. The germline V gene has CDR1 DFQATT and CDR2 SNEGSKA (reference sequence). CDR3 length: 13 amino acids. CDR3 amino acids: CSASKGEPYEQYF.

The J gene is TRBJ2-2, the V gene TRBV4-3; TCRdb picks TRBD1, but there is no DNA to check that call. This CDR3 contains 18 residues. Germline CDR1 LGHNA, CDR2 YSLEER. The CDR3 sequence is CASSLKWLQEENTGELFF.

The genes are TRBV6-6 and TRBJ1-5. Germline V CDR1 and CDR2: MNHNY, SVGAGI (reference sequence). The CDR3 length is 14 residues. The CDR3: CASSSSGMGGPQHF.

This chain connects TRBV6-4 to TRBJ2-2; as DNA is missing, the TRBD1 call by TCRdb cannot be tested. The germline V gene encodes CDR1 MRHNA and CDR2 SNTAGT. This CDR3 spans 14 amino acids. CDR3 loop: CASSPGQGPGELFF.

CDR3 in amino acids: CASSDTLGGGSYEQYF. The chain carries TRBV25-1 and TRBJ2-7. Per the germline V gene, CDR1 is MGHDK and CDR2 is SYGVNS. The CDR3 covers 16 residues.

The V gene is TRBV4-3, the J gene TRBJ2-2. CDR1 is LGHNA, CDR2 YSLEER, per germline. The CDR3 totals 14 residues. The CDR3: CASSQGRETGELFF.

V is TRBV4-2 and J is TRBJ2-7; TCRdb outputs TRBD1, but without DNA this stays unchecked. Germline V gene sequence: CDR1 LGHNA, CDR2 YNFKEQ. This CDR3 has 17 residues. The CDR3 spells CASSHPEVGGGAYEQYF.

By frequency, this clonotype is medium-sized. The V call is TRBV6-2 or TRBV6-3, the J call TRBJ1-1. CDR3 length: 13 amino acids. CDR1 MNHEY and CDR2 SVGEGT come from the germline V gene. CDR3: CASSLTDNTEAFF.

The rearrangement links TRBV29-1 to TRBJ2-3; without DNA, the TCRdb call of TRBD1 cannot be checked. The CDR3 is 14 amino acids. Germline V CDR1 and CDR2: SQVTM, ANQGSEA. CDR3 sequence: CSVAGQGRTDTQYF.

The V gene is TRBV29-1, the J gene TRBJ2-7; TCRdb's D gene call, TRBD1, goes unchecked for lack of DNA. The germline V gene has CDR1 SQVTM and CDR2 ANQGSEA. This CDR3 is built from 12 residues. CDR3 region: CSVEVRVYEQYF.

The rearrangement joins TRBV12-3 or TRBV12-4 to TRBJ1-1; the TCRdb call, TRBD1, lacks DNA for checking. The CDR3 spans 13 residues. This CDR3 reads CASSTPPGTEAFF.

The chain links TRBV29-1 to TRBJ2-7; absent DNA, TCRdb's TRBD1 call cannot be checked. The CDR3 is made up of 16 amino acids. Germline V gene lookup returns CDR1 SQVTM and CDR2 ANQGSEA. CDR3 sequence reads: CSVELVGDRGVYEQYF.

V is TRBV10-3 and J is TRBJ2-7; lacking DNA, the TRBD1 call made by TCRdb goes unchecked. Germline V gene sequence: CDR1 ENHRY, CDR2 SYGVKD. CDR3 length: 13 amino acids. The CDR3 reads CAIRGTGDYEQYF.

The rearrangement joins TRBV7-9 to TRBJ1-1. CDR3 size: 12 residues. Germline assignment: CDR1 SEHNR and CDR2 FQNEAQ (reference sequence). CDR3 region: CASSLQNHEAFF.

The chain uses TRBV12-3 or TRBV12-4 and TRBJ1-1; without DNA, the TCRdb call of TRBD1 cannot be checked. The CDR3 sequence is 17 residues long. The CDR3 reads CASTFPQTKTGGTEAFF.

The V and J genes are TRBV5-4 and TRBJ2-1; TCRdb calls TRBD2, which cannot be checked without DNA. Germline V gene lookup returns CDR1 SGHNT and CDR2 YYREEE (reference sequence). This CDR3 comprises 14 residues. The CDR3 is CASSPGTAEGEQFF.

The chain joins TRBV29-1 to TRBJ2-4; TCRdb's D call, TRBD2, is unchecked because there is no DNA. Germline loops: CDR1 SQVTM, CDR2 ANQGSEA. CDR3 size: 13 residues. CDR3 sequence: CSFVEAGGDIQYF. The variable domain in full, with the rest retrieved from reference TRBV29-1 and TRBJ2-4, is SAVISQKPSRDICQRGTSLTIQCQVDSQVTMMFWYRQQPGQSLTLIATANQGSEATYESGFVIDKFPISRPNLTFSTLTVSNMSPEDSSIYLCSFVEAGGDIQYFGAGTRLSVL.